The sample holds a few counts of the clone carrying this TCR beta chain. PCR involved 60 Vbeta and 13 Jbeta primers. Data came from immunoSEQ multiplex PCR; TCRdb stores just in-frame clones and leaves some out. The data hold some 160,000 clones, with roughly 80% observed a single time. The germline V gene has CDR1 MNHNS and CDR2 SASEGT. The CDR3 is made up of 14 amino acids. Losses at the gene ends were 1 base for V and 9 bases for J; bases not matched to a gene: 7. This sample is part of a study of cytomegalovirus exposure and HLA in healthy donors. V is TRBV6-1 and J is TRBJ1-2; 8 bases are a match to TRBD1. The TCR comes from a male donor in good health and CMV-seronegative. The specimen sequenced was PBMCs. CDR3 DNA sequence: TGTGCCAGCAGTGAAGACAGGGGGTCGAGGAGCTACACCTTC. The encoded protein is CASSEDRGSRSYTF.